Listed below are T cell receptor beta chains from one sample, sequenced in a study of blood T cell repertoires in COVID-19. Profiling relied on immunoSEQ multiplex PCR, and the TCRdb table lists in-frame clones only, not all of them. The repertoire consists of 90,000 to 100,000 clones, with 85% to 90% occurring once and the leading ten covering approximately 15%. Sequenced: peripheral blood. These receptors all stem from a human donor in a cohort sampled during active COVID-19. CDR3s leave out the opening cysteine and the closing phenylalanine or tryptophan. D genes are given only for firm matches.

TRBV10-3 12 TRBD2 AISPLAGGDEQF
TRBV5-1 12 - ASSLSQLEETQY
TRBV12-3/TRBV12-4 11 TRBD1 ASKNRGFQPQH
TRBV28 10 - ASSPGVGESL
TRBV6-2/TRBV6-3 13 - ASSYSPAGNTEAF
TRBV5-4 13 TRBD2 ASSLGLAGGETQY
TRBV5-1 14 TRBD1 ASSLSGTVEYYGYT
TRBV5-6 9 - ASSSQLRQY
TRBV9 13 TRBD1 ASSVDPGQGAGYT
TRBV3-1/TRBV3-2 15 - ASSQGLRESPNYGYT
TRBV5-5 11 - ASSFFGREKLF
TRBV3-1/TRBV3-2 14 - ASSQEIGDSQYEQY
TRBV7-9 11 TRBD1 ASQTGQGTEAF
TRBV10-3 17 TRBD1 AISESGQGSHSGANVLT
TRBV6-5 12 - ASSSVTVNYGYT
TRBV27 12 - ASSLGRPLETQY
TRBV28 10 TRBD1 ATDRAREKLF
TRBV5-4 14 TRBD2 ASSFGTKPAGGEQY
TRBV20-1 12 - SASRQGMNTEAF
TRBV7-2 15 TRBD2 ASSFGLAGGYQETQY
TRBV19 12 - ASSAGMGITEAF
TRBV2 13 - ASSEVAGPQETQY
TRBV19 10 - ASSIDRGTQY
TRBV5-1 12 - ASSLAEGRYEQY
TRBV5-8 12 - ASSLTGRDTEAF
TRBV27 13 - ASSLVGGDYTEAF
TRBV19 13 TRBD1 ASSMTGLQGEKLF
TRBV5-1 12 - ASSLTEGSYEQY
TRBV29-1 10 TRBD1 SVEDTGVEQY
TRBV19 14 TRBD1 ASRPPGQYSNQPQH
TRBV6-5 12 - ASSYGAGVYEQY
TRBV15 14 - ATSREIETARYGYT
TRBV3-1/TRBV3-2 13 TRBD2 ASSQTSGNEDTQY
TRBV6-2/TRBV6-3 16 TRBD1 ASSLRTGEISYRDGYT